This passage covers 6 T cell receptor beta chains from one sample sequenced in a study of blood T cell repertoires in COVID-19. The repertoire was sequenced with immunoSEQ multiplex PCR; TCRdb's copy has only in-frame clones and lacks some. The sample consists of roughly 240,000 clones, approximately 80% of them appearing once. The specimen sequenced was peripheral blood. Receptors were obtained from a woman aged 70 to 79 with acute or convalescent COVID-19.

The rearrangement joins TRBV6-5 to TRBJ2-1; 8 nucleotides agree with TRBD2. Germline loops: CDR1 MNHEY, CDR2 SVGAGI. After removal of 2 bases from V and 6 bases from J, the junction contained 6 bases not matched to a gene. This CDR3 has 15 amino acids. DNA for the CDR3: TGTGCCAGCAGTTACAGAGCGGGGGAAAGCAATGAGCAGTTCTTC. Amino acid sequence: CASSYRAGESNEQFF.

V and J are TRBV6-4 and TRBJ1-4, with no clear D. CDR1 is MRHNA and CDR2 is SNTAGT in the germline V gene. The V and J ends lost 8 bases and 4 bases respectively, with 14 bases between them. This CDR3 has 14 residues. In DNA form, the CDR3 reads TGTGCCAGCGGGGAGGACGGCCATAATGAAAAACTGTTTTTT. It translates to CASGEDGHNEKLFF.

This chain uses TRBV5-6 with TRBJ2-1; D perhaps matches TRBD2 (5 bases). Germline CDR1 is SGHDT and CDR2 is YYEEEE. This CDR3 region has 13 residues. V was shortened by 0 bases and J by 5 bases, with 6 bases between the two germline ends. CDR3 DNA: TGTGCCAGCAGCTTGGGACTAAACAATGAGCAGTTCTTC. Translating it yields CASSLGLNNEQFF.

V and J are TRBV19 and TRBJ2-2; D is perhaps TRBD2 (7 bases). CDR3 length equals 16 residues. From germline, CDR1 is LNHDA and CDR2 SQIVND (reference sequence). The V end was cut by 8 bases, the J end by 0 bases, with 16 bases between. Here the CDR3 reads CASHRGGTANTGELFF. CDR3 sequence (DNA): TGTGCCAGTCATAGGGGGGGGACCGCGAACACCGGGGAGCTGTTTTTT. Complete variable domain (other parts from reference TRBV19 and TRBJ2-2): DGGITQSPKYLFRKEGQNVTLSCEQNLNHDAMYWYRQDPGQGLRLIYYSQIVNDFQKGDIAEGYSVSREKKESFPLTVTSAQKNPTAFYLCASHRGGTANTGELFFGEGSRLTVL.

CDR3 DNA: TGTGCCAGCAGCCCTCTAACTAGCGGGCCATACAATGAGCAGTTCTTC. Translation gives CASSPLTSGPYNEQFF. This chain joins TRBV9 and TRBJ2-1; 9 nucleotides match TRBD2. The CDR3 loop spans 16 amino acids. V was clipped by 4 bases and J by 4 bases; unmatched bases: 9. Germline V gene lookup returns CDR1 SGDLS and CDR2 YYNGEE.

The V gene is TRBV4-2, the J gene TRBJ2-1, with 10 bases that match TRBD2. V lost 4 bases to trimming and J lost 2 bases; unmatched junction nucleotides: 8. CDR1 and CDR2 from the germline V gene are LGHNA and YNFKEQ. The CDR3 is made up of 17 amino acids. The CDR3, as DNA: TGTGCCAGCAGCCCCACCCTTAGCGGGGGGACCTACAATGAGCAGTTCTTC. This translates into CASSPTLSGGTYNEQFF.